Listed below are T cell receptor beta chains from one sample, sequenced in a study of lymphopenia after photon versus proton radiotherapy. Assay used: immunoSEQ multiplex PCR; TCRdb lists only in-frame clones, some missing. The sample lists approximately 53,000 clones, approximately 92% occurring once. This material consisted of peripheral blood, taken from a patient treated with photon-based radiotherapy. All receptors derive from a woman aged 40 to 50 with cholangiocarcinoma. The CDR3 runs from the conserved cysteine through the conserved F or W. D genes are given only for firm matches. Clone size is not always given. Where it is, it says once, few, many or a class for expanded clones.

13	once	TRBD1	TRBV27	TRBJ2-7	TGTGCCAGCAGTCGGACAGGTGGGTCCGGGCAGTACTTC	CASSRTGGSGQYF
14	once	NA	TRBV2	TRBJ1-1	TGTGCCAGCAGTGAGACCGGGGCGAACACTGAAGCTTTCTTT	CASSETGANTEAFF
14	NA	NA	TRBV6-1	TRBJ1-5	TGTGCCAGCAGTGACTCTGTGGGCAATCAGCCCCAGCATTTT	CASSDSVGNQPQHF
18	NA	TRBD2	TRBV4-1	TRBJ2-4	TGCGCCAGCAGCCAAGATGGGCGGGAGAGTGTTCCCAAAAACATTCAGTACTTC	CASSQDGRESVPKNIQYF
12	NA	NA	TRBV6-6	TRBJ1-2	TGTGCCAGCACTTCGGGAACCTATGGCTACACCTTC	CASTSGTYGYTF
16	NA	NA	TRBV11-2	TRBJ1-3	TGTGCCAGCAGCATAAATCGGGCCCTCTCTGGAAACACCATATATTTT	CASSINRALSGNTIYF
15	NA	TRBD2	TRBV7-9	TRBJ2-7	TGTGCCAGCACCTCCGGGGGGTACTCCCCGGGCGAGCAGTACTTC	CASTSGGYSPGEQYF
15	NA	TRBD1	TRBV5-6	TRBJ1-1	TGTGCCAGCAGCTCCGACAGGGGGCAATTCCCTGAAGCTTTCTTT	CASSSDRGQFPEAFF
14	once	NA	TRBV29-1	TRBJ1-5	TGCAGCGTCCGAGCGGGGCCCGGCAATCAGCCCCAGCATTTT	CSVRAGPGNQPQHF
16	NA	NA	TRBV7-9	TRBJ2-6	TGTGCCAGCCCTCCCCTCGGGCCAGCTGGGGCCAACGTCCTGACTTTC	CASPPLGPAGANVLTF
17	NA	TRBD1	TRBV5-1	TRBJ2-3	TGCGCCAGCAGCTTGAATTCGGCGTCAGGGGGCTCAGATACGCAGTATTTT	CASSLNSASGGSDTQYF
15	NA	TRBD2	TRBV7-2	TRBJ2-2	TGTGCCAGCACCGTGACTAGCGGAAACACCGGGGAGCTGTTTTTT	CASTVTSGNTGELFF
13	NA	NA	TRBV29-1	TRBJ2-5	TGCAGCGTTGGAGGCCCTATCCAAGAGACCCAGTACTTC	CSVGGPIQETQYF
14	NA	TRBD1	TRBV19	TRBJ1-1	TGTGCCAGTAGTATGGGACAGGGCAACACTGAAGCTTTCTTT	CASSMGQGNTEAFF
14	NA	NA	TRBV7-2	TRBJ1-2	TGTGCCAGCAGGCCCGATCGGGGCGCAGGTGGCTACACCTTC	CASRPDRGAGGYTF
14	NA	NA	TRBV4-1	TRBJ2-7	TGCGCCAGCAGCCAAGCGGGGTCGACCTACGAGCAGTACTTC	CASSQAGSTYEQYF
14	NA	NA	TRBV5-1	TRBJ2-7	TGCGCCAGCAGCGGGAACAGGTTATCCTACGAGCAGTACTTC	CASSGNRLSYEQYF
16	NA	NA	TRBV7-8	TRBJ1-1	TGTGCCAGCAGCCCCCGGACGAGGGGGGGGAACACTGAAGCTTTCTTT	CASSPRTRGGNTEAFF
13	NA	NA	TRBV6-5	TRBJ2-1	TGTGCCGTAGGGCGGGAAGACCTCAATGAGCAGTTCTTC	CAVGREDLNEQFF
13	NA	NA	TRBV28	TRBJ2-1	TGTGCCAGCAGCTTAACAACCTACAATGAGCAGTTCTTC	CASSLTTYNEQFF
15	NA	TRBD1	TRBV5-1	TRBJ1-2	TGCGCCAGCAGCTCCGCGACAGGGATGAACTATGGCTACACCTTC	CASSSATGMNYGYTF
14	NA	TRBD2	TRBV19	TRBJ2-7	TGTGCCAGTAGTAGGCGGGAGAAAACCTACGAGCAGTACTTC	CASSRREKTYEQYF
13	NA	NA	TRBV28	TRBJ2-1	TGTGCCAGCAGCTACCGGGAGAACAATGAGCAGTTCTTC	CASSYRENNEQFF
15	NA	TRBD1	TRBV9	TRBJ1-4	TGTGCCAGCAGCAAACGGACAGGGTATGATGAAAAACTGTTTTTT	CASSKRTGYDEKLFF
15	NA	TRBD2	TRBV7-6	TRBJ2-3	TGTGCCAGCAGCCCAGCGGGGGGGGTTGGAGATACGCAGTATTTT	CASSPAGGVGDTQYF
13	NA	NA	TRBV30	TRBJ1-6	TGTGCCTGGAGCCGGACTGGACGTTCACCCCTCCACTTT	CAWSRTGRSPLHF
14	NA	NA	TRBV10-3	TRBJ1-6	TGTGCCATCAGCTCGGACTGGAATAATTCACCCCTCCACTTT	CAISSDWNNSPLHF
14	NA	NA	TRBV25-1	TRBJ2-7	TGTGCCAGCAGTGAATCGGGCAGCTCCTACGAGCAGTACTTC	CASSESGSSYEQYF
14	NA	TRBD1	TRBV6-6	TRBJ2-5	TGTGCCAGCAACCGGGACAGTGAGAAGGCGACCCAGTACTTC	CASNRDSEKATQYF
14	NA	NA	TRBV6-5	TRBJ1-5	TGTGCCAGCAGTAGACAGGAGAACGATCAGCCCCAGCATTTT	CASSRQENDQPQHF
14	NA	TRBD1	TRBV19	TRBJ1-6	TGTGCCAGTAGTATCGGACAGGGGAATTCACCCCTCCACTTT	CASSIGQGNSPLHF
15	NA	TRBD1	TRBV5-1	TRBJ2-5	TGCGCCAGCAGCCCGACAGGGTCGTACCAAGAGACCCAGTACTTC	CASSPTGSYQETQYF
15	NA	NA	TRBV4-1	TRBJ2-3	TGCGCCAGCAGCCAAGATACCCAGGGGCCAGATACGCAGTATTTT	CASSQDTQGPDTQYF
14	NA	NA	TRBV6-6	TRBJ1-2	TGTGCCAGCAGTTACGTGATGGAAAACTATGGCTACACCTTC	CASSYVMENYGYTF
15	NA	TRBD1	TRBV7-3	TRBJ1-6	TGTGCCAGCAGCCCGACCGGGACAGGGAATTCACCCCTCCACTTT	CASSPTGTGNSPLHF
14	NA	TRBD1	TRBV27	TRBJ1-2	TGTGCCAGCAGTTTATCTACAGGGGAGGGTGGCTACACCTTC	CASSLSTGEGGYTF
17	once	NA	TRBV14	TRBJ2-1	TGTGCCAGCAGCCAAGGATTGGCGGCTAGCTCCTACAATGAGCAGTTCTTC	CASSQGLAASSYNEQFF
13	NA	NA	TRBV10-3	TRBJ1-5	TGTGCCATCAGTGAATCTAGCAATCAGCCCCAGCATTTT	CAISESSNQPQHF
16	NA	TRBD2	TRBV9	TRBJ2-2	TGTGCCAGCAGCTCCCGACTAGCGGGGGGAACCGGGGAGCTGTTTTTT	CASSSRLAGGTGELFF
12	NA	NA	TRBV30	TRBJ1-6	TGTGCCACAGAGGGGGGGAATTCACCCCTCCACTTT	CATEGGNSPLHF
16	NA	TRBD1	TRBV5-6	TRBJ2-7	TGTGCCAGCAGCATCCCTGGACAGGGCATCTCCTACGAGCAGTACTTC	CASSIPGQGISYEQYF
14	NA	TRBD2	TRBV4-1	TRBJ2-7	TGCGCCAGCAGCCCCGGGGGGGGATACTACGAGCAGTACTTC	CASSPGGGYYEQYF
12	NA	TRBD1	TRBV6-5	TRBJ1-1	TGTGCCAGCAGTTACGGGACAGGGATAGCTTTCTTT	CASSYGTGIAFF
14	NA	NA	TRBV5-1	TRBJ2-3	TGCGCCAGCCGACTGAATCATGGCACAGATACGCAGTATTTT	CASRLNHGTDTQYF
14	NA	TRBD2	TRBV2	TRBJ2-1	TGTGCCAGCCCACCGGGGGGGGTCTACAATGAGCAGTTCTTC	CASPPGGVYNEQFF
13	NA	NA	TRBV1	TRBJ2-7	TGCACCAGCAGCCAAGGTAACTCCTACGAGCAGTACTTC	CTSSQGNSYEQYF
14	NA	NA	TRBV19	TRBJ2-1	TGTGCCAGTAGTATATCGGGGGCTTACAATGAGCAGTTCTTC	CASSISGAYNEQFF
14	NA	NA	TRBV2	TRBJ2-7	TGTGCCAGCAGTGCTATAAAGGGGGTAACCGAGCAGTACTTC	CASSAIKGVTEQYF
20	few	NA	TRBV23-1	TRBJ1-1	TGCGCCAGCAGTCAATTTTATAGGAGGTGCCAGGGAACTATGAACACTGAAGCTTTCTTT	CASSQFYRRCQGTMNTEAFF
15	NA	NA	TRBV10-1	TRBJ2-1	TGCGCCAGCAGTGAGCCCGAGGCGGGAATAAATGAGCAGTTCTTC	CASSEPEAGINEQFF
14	NA	TRBD2	TRBV30	TRBJ2-1	TGTGCCTGGAGTGAGGGCGGGGGGGCAATTGAGCAGTTCTTC	CAWSEGGGAIEQFF
15	NA	NA	TRBV4-1	TRBJ1-4	TGCGCCAGCAGCCAAGTAGGGAGTCTGGATGAAAAACTGTTTTTT	CASSQVGSLDEKLFF
14	NA	NA	TRBV7-2	TRBJ1-1	TGTGCCAGCAGCTTGGATCCCCTGCGGACTGAAGCTTTCTTT	CASSLDPLRTEAFF
16	NA	NA	TRBV19	TRBJ1-4	TGTGCCAGTAGGCCGGGGATTCTGGCGGCTAATGAAAAACTGTTTTTT	CASRPGILAANEKLFF
14	NA	TRBD2	TRBV2	TRBJ2-1	TGTGCCAGCGGCCCCGGGACTACCCACAATGAGCAGTTCTTC	CASGPGTTHNEQFF
14	NA	NA	TRBV6-1	TRBJ2-1	TGTGCCAGCAGTATGGGGACGCTCTACAATGAGCAGTTCTTC	CASSMGTLYNEQFF
14	NA	TRBD1	TRBV5-1	TRBJ1-1	TGCGCCAGCAGGGGGACAGGTTTGAACACTGAAGCTTTCTTT	CASRGTGLNTEAFF
14	NA	TRBD2	TRBV10-3	TRBJ2-5	TGTGCCATCAGGCCAGGACTAGCGATAGAGACCCAGTACTTC	CAIRPGLAIETQYF
14	NA	NA	TRBV6-5	TRBJ2-2	TGTGCCAGCAGCTCAGGCTTAGCGTCCGGGGAGCTGTTTTTT	CASSSGLASGELFF